One sample yielded the 18 T cell receptor beta chains listed below, sequenced in a study of blood T cell repertoires in COVID-19. Only in-frame clones appear in the TCRdb table, and some are missing; sequencing was by immunoSEQ multiplex PCR. Of under 55,000 clones listed, about 85% are singletons. Sequenced input: peripheral blood. The receptors were sampled from a human donor in a cohort sampled during active COVID-19.

The chain combines TRBV4-3 with TRBJ2-3; tentative D call: TRBD2 (6 bases). The CDR3 is 17 residues long. Trimming left V 4 bases short and J 2 bases short, with 19 bases between. CDR1 is LGHNA, CDR2 YSLEER, per germline. The CDR3 DNA reads as TGCGCCAGCAGCCCCCCGTCGGGGGAGAGGCCCACAGATACGCAGTATTTT. Translating gives CASSPPSGERPTDTQYF.

This rearrangement joins TRBV6-5 to TRBJ1-1; D may be TRBD1 (5 bases). Germline CDR1 is MNHEY and CDR2 is SVGAGI. CDR3 length equals 14 residues. V was pared by 6 bases and J by 5 bases, with 16 bases between. The chain's CDR3 is CASRGVAVSTEAFF. In DNA, the CDR3 is TGTGCCAGCAGAGGGGTGGCGGTGAGTACTGAAGCTTTCTTT.

The chain carries TRBV19 and TRBJ1-1; D is possibly TRBD1 (5 bases). The CDR3 extends over 21 amino acids. Germline V CDR1 and CDR2: LNHDA, SQIVND (reference sequence). With 1 base removed from V and 3 bases from J, the gap between germline ends came to 30 bases. The CDR3 region is CASSIVRVWGSQDPSYTEAFF. The CDR3 bases are TGTGCCAGTAGTATAGTGCGAGTATGGGGCAGCCAAGATCCGTCTTACACTGAAGCTTTCTTT.

In its sample, this clone was seen once. The V gene is TRBV5-5, the J gene TRBJ1-2, with 9 nucleotides matching TRBD1. V was clipped by 0 bases and J by 2 bases; unmatched bases: 8. CDR3 size: 17 residues. Germline V CDR1 and CDR2: SGHKS, YYEKEE (reference sequence). The CDR3 bases are TGTGCCAGCAGCTTGGGTACAGGGGGCTTCTTCAACTATGGCTACACCTTC. This codes for CASSLGTGGFFNYGYTF.

The genes are TRBV2 and TRBJ1-4; 7 bases fit TRBD1. The CDR3 runs to 14 residues. The V segment lost 6 bases and the J segment 3 bases; nucleotides outside the gene matches: 4. CDR1 SNHLY and CDR2 FYNNEI come from the germline V gene. This chain's CDR3 is CASSFGTANEKLFF. DNA of the CDR3: TGTGCCAGCAGCTTCGGGACAGCTAATGAAAAACTGTTTTTT. The full variable domain, completed using reference TRBV2 and TRBJ1-4, is EPEVTQTPSHQVTQMGQEVILRCVPISNHLYFYWYRQILGQKVEFLVSFYNNEISEKSEIFDDQFSVERPDGSNFTLKIRSTKLEDSAMYFCASSFGTANEKLFFGSGTQLSVL.

Here the CDR3 reads CASSLGQGSQPQHF. CDR3 sequence (DNA): TGTGCCAGCAGCTTGGGACAGGGGAGTCAGCCCCAGCATTTT. This chain joins TRBV11-2 and TRBJ1-5, with 10 bases fitting TRBD1. CDR3 length: 14 amino acids. Germline V lookup: CDR1 SGHAT, CDR2 FQNNGV. J gave up 6 bases and V 3 bases, and 2 bases lay outside the gene matches.

The V and J genes are TRBV10-2 and TRBJ2-1, with no clear D. Germline CDR1 WSHSY, CDR2 SAAADI. Deletions cut 3 bases from V and 9 bases from J, with 12 bases between. The CDR3 extends over 13 amino acids. CDR3 nucleotide sequence: TGCGCCAGCAGTGACAGGCTGAACGGTGAGCAGTTCTTC. Its translation: CASSDRLNGEQFF.

V gene TRBV7-9 combines with J gene TRBJ2-2, with D tentatively TRBD2 (5 bases). V gave up 3 bases and J gave up 5 bases, with 13 bases separating them. CDR3 length: 15 amino acids. From germline, CDR1 is SEHNR and CDR2 FQNEAQ (reference sequence). The CDR3 nucleotides are TGTGCCAGCAGCTTTGCCAGCGGAGCAACCGGGGAGCTGTTTTTT. Translating it yields CASSFASGATGELFF.

This chain connects TRBV6-2 or TRBV6-3 to TRBJ1-2; no definite D call. Germline CDR1 reads MNHEY; CDR2 reads SVGEGT. The CDR3 contains 12 residues. Between the trimmed V and J ends, which lost 5 bases and 0 bases, there was a span of 4 bases. The CDR3 DNA follows: TGTGCCAGCAGTCCGGCTAACTATGGCTACACCTTC. It translates to CASSPANYGYTF.

The chain couples TRBV7-8 to TRBJ2-5; 8 bases agree with TRBD2. CDR1 is SGHVS, CDR2 FQNEAQ, per germline. The CDR3 loop spans 15 amino acids. J was trimmed by 4 bases and V by 2 bases; bases with no gene match: 6. The CDR3 region has the DNA TGTGCCAGCAGCTTAACCCCCACTAGCGGAGAGACCCAGTACTTC. Translating it yields CASSLTPTSGETQYF. Complete variable domain (other parts from reference TRBV7-8 and TRBJ2-5): GAGVSQSPRYKVAKRGQDVALRCDPISGHVSLFWYQQALGQGPEFLTYFQNEAQLDKSGLPSDRFFAERPEGSVSTLKIQRTQQEDSAVYLCASSLTPTSGETQYFGPGTRLLVL.

This clone was recorded only once. The chain employs TRBV9 and TRBJ1-6, with 9 positions matching TRBD1. With 3 bases clipped from V and 10 bases from J, the junction kept 11 bases outside the gene matches. CDR3 size: 16 residues. Looked up from germline, CDR1 is SGDLS and CDR2 is YYNGEE. CDR3 in amino acids: CASSADWTGVASPLHF. In DNA, the CDR3 is TGTGCCAGCAGCGCAGACTGGACAGGGGTAGCGTCACCCCTCCACTTT.

This rearrangement joins TRBV16 to TRBJ2-3; 7 bases match TRBD2. Trimming removed 10 bases from V and 1 base from J; junction bases left unmatched: 5. The germline V gene encodes CDR1 KGHSY and CDR2 FQNENV. The CDR3 sequence is 13 residues long. The CDR3 sequence: CATQRGGTDTQYF. CDR3 bases: TGTGCCACCCAGCGGGGAGGCACAGATACGCAGTATTTT.

V is TRBV6-5 and J is TRBJ2-5; 14 nucleotides line up with TRBD2. With V trimmed by 4 bases and J by 5 bases, 6 bases remained unmatched. The CDR3 spans 16 residues. CDR1 is MNHEY, CDR2 SVGAGI, per germline. The CDR3 DNA reads TGTGCCAGCAGTTTTGGGACTAGCGGGAGACCGGAGACCCAGTACTTC. It codes for CASSFGTSGRPETQYF.

This sequence joins TRBV6-5 and TRBJ2-1; 7 bases match TRBD2. Germline V gene data show CDR1 as MNHEY and CDR2 as SVGAGI. J was trimmed by 4 bases and V by 2 bases; bases with no gene match: 8. This CDR3 contains 16 residues. CDR3 bases: TGTGCCAGCAGTTACGGCGCGGGGGAGACTTACAATGAGCAGTTCTTC. Translated, it gives CASSYGAGETYNEQFF.

The V and J genes are TRBV7-9 and TRBJ1-3, with D possibly being TRBD1 (6 bases). Germline V gene lookup returns CDR1 SEHNR and CDR2 FQNEAQ (reference sequence). The CDR3 totals 16 residues. V shed 1 base and J shed 4 bases, with 14 bases lying between them. The CDR3: CASSLVGGITGNTIYF. The CDR3 DNA sequence: TGTGCCAGCAGCTTAGTAGGGGGAATTACAGGAAACACCATATATTTT.

V usage is TRBV29-1 and J usage is TRBJ1-2; D remains ambiguous. Germline-derived CDR1 and CDR2 are SQVTM and ANQGSEA. V lost 6 bases to trimming and J lost 1 base, with 24 bases between them. The CDR3 is 17 residues long. The CDR3 is CSVAGRVGQDDNYGYTF. The CDR3, as DNA: TGCAGCGTCGCCGGGAGAGTTGGGCAGGATGATAACTATGGCTACACCTTC.

The V call is TRBV14, the J call TRBJ2-5, with D possibly being TRBD2 (6 bases). V lost 4 bases and J 4 bases, leaving 22 bases between the germline ends. The CDR3 runs 17 residues. Germline CDR1 reads SGHDN; CDR2 reads FVKESK. Written as DNA, the CDR3 is TGTGCCAGCAGCCCACCGAGCGGGCTGTCCGGGATAGAGACCCAGTACTTC. Its protein is CASSPPSGLSGIETQYF. The full variable domain, its missing parts supplied by reference TRBV14 and TRBJ2-5, is EAGVTQFPSHSVIEKGQTVTLRCDPISGHDNLYWYRRVMGKEIKFLLHFVKESKQDESGMPNNRFLAERTGGTYSTLKVQPAELEDSGVYFCASSPPSGLSGIETQYFGPGTRLLVL.

This chain links TRBV27 with TRBJ1-4; D unclear. Germline loops: CDR1 MNHEY, CDR2 SMNVEV (reference sequence). V shed 5 bases and J shed 8 bases, with 18 bases lying between them. The CDR3 is 15 residues long. The CDR3, as DNA: TGTGCCAGCAGTCCACTGGAGCTTTCCAAAGAAAAACTGTTTTTT. Residues: CASSPLELSKEKLFF.